The 21 T cell receptor beta chains listed next were all sequenced from one sample in a study of T cell responses to AZD1222 COVID-19 vaccine. Clones were sequenced by immunoSEQ multiplex PCR, and TCRdb holds only the in-frame ones, with some missing. The sample has more than 100,000 clones, about nine tenths seen once; the top ten hold 4% to 4.5%. Material: peripheral blood, obtained on day 0 of AZD1222 vaccination. These receptors all come from an adult in good health.

This chain connects TRBV4-1 to TRBJ2-5; perhaps TRBD2 as D (5 bases). The CDR3 contains 14 residues. The germline gives CDR1 MGHRA, CDR2 YSYEKL. V lost 3 bases, J lost 9 bases, and 17 bases lay in between. The CDR3 here is CASSQELGPGAQYF. DNA for the CDR3: TGCGCCAGCAGCCAGGAACTAGGGCCCGGGGCCCAGTACTTC.

The chain recombines TRBV5-1 with TRBJ1-1, with D possibly being TRBD1 (6 bases). This CDR3 is built from 13 residues. V was pared by 2 bases and J by 2 bases, with 7 bases between. Germline V CDR1 and CDR2: SGHRS, YFSETQ. CDR3 amino acids: CASSLQGNTEAFF. The CDR3 DNA is TGCGCCAGCAGCTTACAGGGAAACACTGAAGCTTTCTTT.

The chain combines TRBV18 with TRBJ1-4; 7 bases match TRBD1. The trim removed 6 bases at V and 13 bases at J, leaving 11 bases unmatched. This CDR3 has 13 amino acids. CDR1 and CDR2 from the germline V gene are KGHSH and LQKENI. CDR3 nucleotide sequence: TGTGCCAGCTCCCCAAGGCAGGGGGAAGTACTGTTTTTT. As protein: CASSPRQGEVLFF.

The chain employs TRBV15 and TRBJ2-7; perhaps D is TRBD1 or TRBD2 (5 bases each). The CDR3 is 14 amino acids. Germline V gene data show CDR1 as LNHNV and CDR2 as YYDKDF (reference sequence). V shed 5 bases and J shed 7 bases, with 18 bases lying between them. The CDR3 DNA reads as TGTGCCACCAGCGTGGGACGGGCTATGTTTGAGCAGTACTTC. It translates to CATSVGRAMFEQYF.

The chain recombines TRBV27 with TRBJ1-1; 9 nucleotides agree with TRBD1. J lost 6 bases, V lost 6 bases, and 11 bases had no gene match. CDR1 is MNHEY, CDR2 SMNVEV, per germline (reference sequence). The CDR3 is 15 residues long. The DNA for the CDR3 is TGTGCCAGCAGAGATTTCGGGACAGGGTATCCTGAAGCTTTCTTT. It encodes CASRDFGTGYPEAFF.

The J gene is TRBJ1-2, the V gene TRBV7-9; D is unresolved. Per the germline V gene, CDR1 is SEHNR and CDR2 is FQNEAQ (reference sequence). This CDR3 has 12 residues. V gave up 4 bases and J gave up 2 bases, with 5 bases separating them. The CDR3, as DNA: TGTGCCAGCAGCTCGGAGAACTATGGCTACACCTTC. Protein product: CASSSENYGYTF.

This clone occurred once. CDR3 sequence: CASSLNSNQPQHF. Here the CDR3 DNA reads TGTGCCAGCAGCTTGAACAGCAATCAGCCCCAGCATTTT. The chain joins TRBV5-4 to TRBJ1-5; no clear D gene. The V and J ends lost 1 base and 1 base respectively, with 3 bases between them. The germline V gene encodes CDR1 SGHNT and CDR2 YYREEE (reference sequence). The CDR3 has 13 amino acids. Using reference TRBV5-4 and TRBJ1-5 for the parts outside the CDR3, the full variable domain is ETGVTQSPTHLIKTRGQQVTLRCSSQSGHNTVSWYQQALGQGPQFIFQYYREEENGRGNFPPRFSGLQFPNYSSELNVNALELDDSALYLCASSLNSNQPQHFGDGTRLSIL.

The chain combines TRBV24-1 with TRBJ1-5; the D is unclear. Germline CDR1 and CDR2: KGHDR and SFDVKD. The germline V and J ends were trimmed by 4 bases and 2 bases, with 14 bases remaining between them. This CDR3 is 16 amino acids long. CDR3 amino acids: CATSDQNRGGNQPQHF. The CDR3 region has the DNA TGTGCCACCAGTGACCAGAACCGTGGGGGCAATCAGCCCCAGCATTTT.

The chain combines TRBV7-8 with TRBJ2-2; no firm D call. The CDR3 runs 16 residues. Trimming removed 5 bases at V and 2 bases at J, with 15 bases between. Germline V lookup: CDR1 SGHVS, CDR2 FQNEAQ. The DNA of the CDR3 is TGTGCCAGCAGCCCGCTCCGGATCCTCAACACCGGGGAGCTGTTTTTT. Protein: CASSPLRILNTGELFF.

V usage is TRBV7-9 and J usage is TRBJ2-5; D is uncertain. V lost 5 bases and J lost 5, with 9 bases in between. Germline loops: CDR1 SEHNR, CDR2 FQNEAQ (reference sequence). The CDR3 runs to 12 residues. The CDR3 DNA is TGTGCCAGCAGCCCCCGCCGGGAGACCCAGTACTTC. Amino acids: CASSPRRETQYF.

This chain joins TRBV7-9 and TRBJ2-3, with 9 bases identical to TRBD2. V trimming: 6 bases; J trimming: 5 bases; junction bases outside the gene matches: 15. The CDR3 is 17 amino acids. Germline V gene data show CDR1 as SEHNR and CDR2 as FQNEAQ (reference sequence). The DNA of the CDR3 is TGTGCCAGCAGACAGGGGCCCCTGACTAGCGGAGAAGATACGCAGTATTTT. It specifies CASRQGPLTSGEDTQYF.

The V call is TRBV6-5, the J call TRBJ1-1; D might be TRBD1 (5 bases). The CDR3 loop spans 15 amino acids. Germline lookup yields CDR1 MNHEY and CDR2 SVGAGI. With 4 bases removed from V and 1 base from J, the gap between germline ends came to 13 bases. The DNA for the CDR3 is TGTGCCAGCAGTTCAGCGATCAGGGAGAACACTGAAGCTTTCTTT. Its protein is CASSSAIRENTEAFF.

The chain carries TRBV7-2 and TRBJ2-7; TRBD1 might be the D (6 bases). This CDR3 has 13 amino acids. Germline loops: CDR1 SGHTA, CDR2 FQGNSA. V was pared by 4 bases and J by 6 bases, with 13 bases between. For the CDR3, the DNA is TGTGCCAGCAGCTCCCACTACAGGGCCGAGCAGTACTTC. This sequence encodes CASSSHYRAEQYF.

This chain links TRBV4-2 with TRBJ1-2; 9 bases align to TRBD1. CDR1 and CDR2 from the germline V gene are LGHNA and YNFKEQ. The V segment lost 6 bases and the J segment 7 bases; nucleotides outside the gene matches: 6. This CDR3 is 13 amino acids long. This chain's CDR3 is CASSTTGGSGYTF. The DNA of the CDR3 is TGTGCCAGCAGTACTACAGGGGGCAGTGGCTACACCTTC.

This chain's CDR3 is CASRPRGAMGEKLFF. The CDR3 nucleotides are TGTGCCAGCAGGCCACGGGGGGCGATGGGTGAAAAACTGTTTTTT. The rearrangement uses TRBV7-8 and TRBJ1-4, with TRBD1 as a possible D gene (6 bases). The CDR3 length is 15 residues. Trimming stripped 6 bases from V and 7 bases from J, with 18 bases between. The germline gives CDR1 SGHVS, CDR2 FQNEAQ.

This clone was detected once. This chain links TRBV2 with TRBJ2-7, with TRBD2 identical over 11 bases. Germline V gene data show CDR1 as SNHLY and CDR2 as FYNNEI. The trim removed 6 bases at V and 7 bases at J, leaving 5 bases unmatched. CDR3 size: 13 residues. The CDR3 DNA is TGTGCCAGCAGACTAGCGGGAGTGGGGGAGCAGTACTTC. It translates to CASRLAGVGEQYF.

The rearrangement joins TRBV11-2 to TRBJ2-3; tentatively, D is TRBD1 (6 bases). With 3 bases removed from V and 5 bases from J, the gap between germline ends came to 15 bases. The germline V gene has CDR1 SGHAT and CDR2 FQNNGV. The CDR3 length is 15 residues. The CDR3 nucleotides read TGTGCCAGCAGCTTCGGCAGGTCCAGGGGAGATACGCAGTATTTT. This gives the protein CASSFGRSRGDTQYF.

V usage is TRBV27 and J usage is TRBJ1-4; 8 bases are a match to TRBD1. V lost 5 bases and J lost 4; bases outside the gene matches: 6. The germline gives CDR1 MNHEY, CDR2 SMNVEV (reference sequence). The CDR3 has 15 residues. CDR3 DNA sequence: TGTGCCAGCAGTGGGGGACAGGTCCTTAATGAAAAACTGTTTTTT. Encoded protein: CASSGGQVLNEKLFF.

The chain is built from TRBV7-8 and TRBJ1-2; 7 bases are shared with TRBD1. Germline V CDR1 and CDR2: SGHVS, FQNEAQ. CDR3 length: 14 amino acids. The J segment lost 2 bases and the V segment lost 2 bases, leaving 2 bases of the junction unmatched. CDR3 DNA sequence: TGTGCCAGCAGCTTACGGACAGGAAACTATGGCTACACCTTC. Amino acids: CASSLRTGNYGYTF.

V gene TRBV27 combines with J gene TRBJ2-2; no reliable D call. The CDR3 has 13 residues. Trimming removed 5 bases from V and 8 bases from J, with 12 bases in between. In germline, CDR1 is MNHEY, CDR2 SMNVEV (reference sequence). The CDR3 DNA follows: TGTGCCAGCAGTCCCGAAATAGGGGGGGAGCTGTTTTTT. Translating gives CASSPEIGGELFF.

The chain joins TRBV28 to TRBJ1-5; perhaps TRBD1 as D (5 bases). This CDR3 has 17 amino acids. V lost 6 bases and J lost 2, with 20 bases in between. CDR1 is MDHEN and CDR2 is SYDVKM in the germline V gene. CDR3 sequence reads: CASSPPRGQGGNQPQHF. The CDR3 DNA reads TGTGCCAGCAGCCCTCCCCGTGGGCAGGGAGGCAATCAGCCCCAGCATTTT.